This record concerns one T cell receptor beta chain sequence. Per the germline V gene, CDR1 is MNHEY and CDR2 is SVGEGT. The CDR3 runs to 13 residues. V lost 5 bases to trimming and J lost 6 bases, with 14 bases between them. This sample is part of a study of Graves' ophthalmopathy and Graves' hyperthyroidism. Beta-chain TCR CDR3 regions were amplified from RNA transcripts. Second-round multiplex PCR came after first-round RT-PCR with HTBI primers. Each CDR3 protein gets one entry after TCRdb re-called the multiplex PCR reads with MiXCR. The sample shows about 220,000 distinct CDR3 sequences, roughly 21% of them seen only once. CAS ≥3, NOSPECS ≥4, moderate-to-severe activity and duration under 3 months marked donors with ophthalmopathy.

This chain joins TRBV6-2 or TRBV6-3 and TRBJ2-7, with a tentative D call TRBD2 (5 bases). Sequenced material: peripheral blood. The sequence came from a woman aged 50 to 60 with Graves' ophthalmopathy. CDR3 loop: CASSRDTAGEQYF. The DNA of the CDR3 is TGTGCCAGCAGTCGAGACACGGCGGGCGAGCAGTACTTC.